The 19 T cell receptor beta chains below were found in one sample sequenced in a study of cytomegalovirus exposure and HLA in healthy donors. Both 60 Vbeta primers and 13 Jbeta primers went into the PCR. Measured with immunoSEQ multiplex PCR; TCRdb has only the in-frame clones, and not every one. Of some 93,000 clones listed, less than 10% are singletons. Sample: PBMCs. Receptors originate from a man aged 50-59 years in good health and CMV-seropositive.

The V call is TRBV7-9, the J call TRBJ2-7; 7 nucleotides line up with TRBD1. The ends lost 5 bases at V and 1 base at J; junction bases unmatched: 8. Germline loops: CDR1 SEHNR, CDR2 FQNEAQ (reference sequence). The CDR3 consists of 15 residues. The CDR3 loop is CASSHQGVGSYEQYF. The CDR3 DNA is TGTGCCAGCAGCCACCAGGGGGTCGGATCCTACGAGCAGTACTTC. Full variable domain (missing parts from reference TRBV7-9 and TRBJ2-7): DTGVSQNPRHKITKRGQNVTFRCDPISEHNRLYWYRQTLGQGPEFLTYFQNEAQLEKSRLLSDRFSAERPKGSFSTLEIQRTEQGDSAMYLCASSHQGVGSYEQYFGPGTRLTVT.

V gene TRBV4-1 combines with J gene TRBJ2-3; D perhaps matches TRBD2 (6 bases). V was trimmed by 4 bases and J by 2 bases, leaving 19 bases between them. CDR3 length: 17 residues. Germline V gene data show CDR1 as MGHRA and CDR2 as YSYEKL. The CDR3 spells CASSPRETGGPTDTQYF. The CDR3, as DNA: TGCGCCAGCAGCCCCCGAGAGACCGGGGGACCCACAGATACGCAGTATTTT.

This clone was counted a few times. The chain joins TRBV5-8 to TRBJ2-7, with D possibly being TRBD2 (6 bases). The V end was cut by 4 bases, the J end by 4 bases, with 15 bases between. The CDR3 is made up of 14 amino acids. Per germline, CDR1 SGHTS and CDR2 YDEGEE. This CDR3 reads CASSVGGAGYEQYF. In DNA form, the CDR3 reads TGTGCCAGCAGCGTCGGAGGGGCGGGTTACGAGCAGTACTTC.

The J gene is TRBJ1-3, the V gene TRBV19; D unresolved. The V end was cut by 4 bases, the J end by 0 bases, with 7 bases between. The V gene's germline CDR1 is LNHDA and CDR2 SQIVND (reference sequence). This CDR3 is built from 14 residues. CDR3 nucleotide sequence: TGTGCCAGTAGTACGGGTAGCTCTGGAAACACCATATATTTT. It translates to CASSTGSSGNTIYF.

There are a few counts of this clone. The chain has TRBV19 and TRBJ1-5; 9 positions match TRBD1. V lost 9 bases, J lost 1 base, and 7 bases stayed unmatched. The CDR3 has 15 amino acids. CDR1 LNHDA and CDR2 SQIVND come from the germline V gene (reference sequence). The CDR3 DNA reads TGTGCCAGCCGGACAGGGGTGAAAAGCAATCAGCCCCAGCATTTT. It codes for CASRTGVKSNQPQHF.

This sequence joins TRBV6-5 and TRBJ1-2; TRBD1 matches at 9 bases. V dropped 2 bases and J dropped 7; count of bases not matched to a gene: 8. This CDR3 region has 15 residues. CDR1 is MNHEY and CDR2 is SVGAGI in the germline V gene. CDR3 DNA sequence: TGTGCCAGCAGTTACGGGGGACAGGGAGTGCGTGGCTACACCTTC. Translation: CASSYGGQGVRGYTF.

The chain uses TRBV7-9 and TRBJ1-2; D may be TRBD1 (5 bases). There are 13 residues in the CDR3. Trimming shortened V by 3 bases and J by 7 bases, and 12 bases separated the two germline ends. The V gene's germline CDR1 is SEHNR and CDR2 FQNEAQ (reference sequence). The CDR3 is CASSFGGSAGYTF. DNA of the CDR3: TGTGCCAGCAGCTTCGGGGGGAGTGCTGGCTACACCTTC.

This clone was detected a few times. The V gene is TRBV28, the J gene TRBJ2-3, with TRBD1 identical over 7 bases. The CDR3 extends over 15 amino acids. V lost 6 bases to trimming and J lost 6 bases; unmatched junction nucleotides: 12. Germline CDR1 is MDHEN and CDR2 is SYDVKM. The CDR3 sequence is CASSEQAGDSDTQYF. The CDR3 DNA sequence: TGTGCCAGCAGCGAACAGGCAGGGGACAGCGATACGCAGTATTTT.

This clone was picked up a small number of times. Other DNA sequences in this sample translate to the same CDR3. The V call is TRBV27, the J call TRBJ2-1; 11 bases fit TRBD2. V shed 2 bases, J shed 3 bases, and the junction held 0 bases outside the gene matches. The germline CDR1 and CDR2 sequences are MNHEY and SMNVEV (reference sequence). The CDR3 has 15 residues. CDR3 sequence reads: CASSLGTSGYNEQFF. The CDR3 nucleotides are TGTGCCAGCAGTTTAGGGACTAGCGGCTACAATGAGCAGTTCTTC.

A few counts support this clone. The junction departs from the called germline gene at one end, perhaps through a read error. The V and J genes are TRBV6-6 and TRBJ2-3; 8 bases align to TRBD2. From germline, CDR1 is MNHNY and CDR2 SVGAGI (reference sequence). The CDR3 covers 15 residues. This CDR3 is CASRPTSARTDAQYF. As DNA, the CDR3 is TGTGCCAGCAGACCGACTAGCGCGCGGACAGATGCGCAGTATTTT.

The chain has TRBV11-2 and TRBJ2-3; TRBD2 matches 9 bases. The CDR3 spans 16 residues. Looked up from germline, CDR1 is SGHAT and CDR2 is FQNNGV. J lost 8 bases, V lost 3 bases, and 12 bases had no gene match. CDR3 sequence: CASSLLLSGSGGTQYF. Here the CDR3 DNA reads TGTGCCAGCAGCTTGCTTCTTAGCGGGAGCGGTGGTACGCAGTATTTT.

This CDR3 reads CASSYSLGADTQYF. The CDR3 DNA sequence: TGTGCCAGCAGTTACTCGTTAGGGGCAGATACGCAGTATTTT. V usage is TRBV6-5 and J usage is TRBJ2-3, with a possible D match to TRBD1 (5 bases). The CDR3 length is 14 residues. The germline V gene has CDR1 MNHEY and CDR2 SVGAGI. With 0 bases removed from V and 4 bases from J, the gap between germline ends came to 8 bases.

A few counts support this clone. J is TRBJ2-2 and V is TRBV2; 8 bases align to TRBD1. Unmatched junction bases numbered 5, after V lost 7 bases and J lost 4 bases. The CDR3 is made up of 14 amino acids. From germline, CDR1 is SNHLY and CDR2 FYNNEI. The chain's CDR3 is CASTIQGATGELFF. In nucleotides, the CDR3 is TGTGCCAGCACCATTCAGGGGGCCACCGGGGAGCTGTTTTTT.

This clone turned up a few times. The gene calls are TRBV7-3 and TRBJ2-3; no clear D gene. The V end was cut by 5 bases, the J end by 6 bases, with 15 bases between. The germline V gene encodes CDR1 SGHTA and CDR2 FQGTGA. This CDR3 region has 14 residues. This CDR3 is CASSPGRSADTQYF. The CDR3 DNA reads TGTGCCAGCAGCCCCGGCCGGAGTGCCGATACGCAGTATTTT.

The chain has TRBV2 and TRBJ2-1; no clear D. The V end lost 7 bases, the J end lost 6 bases, and 7 bases lay between the germline ends. The CDR3 is made up of 11 amino acids. Germline CDR1 reads SNHLY; CDR2 reads FYNNEI. In nucleotides, the CDR3 is TGTGCCAGCACCCAGGTCAATGAGCAGTTCTTC. Amino acids: CASTQVNEQFF.

This clone has just a few counts. V gene TRBV15 combines with J gene TRBJ2-5; maybe TRBD1 (5 bases). In germline, CDR1 is LNHNV, CDR2 YYDKDF (reference sequence). V gave up 0 bases and J gave up 3 bases, with 8 bases separating them. This CDR3 contains 14 residues. Here the CDR3 DNA reads TGTGCCACCAGCAGAGACCAGGGAAAAGAGACCCAGTACTTC. It encodes CATSRDQGKETQYF.

This clone was seen more than once but under ten times. This chain links TRBV28 with TRBJ2-2; no clear D gene. V was pared by 8 bases and J by 4 bases, with 14 bases between. From germline, CDR1 is MDHEN and CDR2 SYDVKM. This CDR3 is 14 amino acids long. The CDR3 DNA follows: TGTGCCAGCCAGACCGGAACGGGCACCGGGGAGCTGTTTTTT. This gives the protein CASQTGTGTGELFF.

This clone occurred a few times. This sequence joins TRBV11-2 and TRBJ2-7, with 11 nucleotides matching TRBD1. CDR3 length: 15 residues. The germline V gene encodes CDR1 SGHAT and CDR2 FQNNGV. V shed 6 bases and J 1 base; nucleotides not matched to a gene: 5. The CDR3 coding sequence is TGTGCCAGCAGGGAAGGGACAGGGGGATCCTACGAGCAGTACTTC. It is translated as CASREGTGGSYEQYF.

V gene TRBV28 combines with J gene TRBJ1-3; perhaps TRBD1 as D (6 bases). The ends were cut back, 11 bases at V and 7 bases at J, with 21 bases in the middle. CDR1 and CDR2 (germline): MDHEN, SYDVKM. The CDR3 runs 14 residues. CDR3 residues: CASQGGGSANTIYF. CDR3 nucleotides: TGTGCCTCCCAAGGGGGGGGGAGTGCGAACACCATATATTTT.